This note documents a single T cell receptor (beta chain) sequence. The antigen remains unidentified. Via MiXCR, TCRdb re-called the 5' RACE reads, giving one row per CDR3 protein. The table includes roughly 720,000 distinct CDR3 sequences, 15% to 20% detected once. This sample was taken from a study of identical twins. The study's findings and limits: Models underpredicted monozygotic twin sharing of out-of-frame TCR alpha. Invariant MAIT and iNKT cells may have partly biased zero-insertion analyses.

CDR1 and CDR2 (germline): LNHNV, YYDKDF (reference sequence). This CDR3 has 13 residues. Trimming at V came to 1 base and at J to 10 bases, leaving 2 bases not matched to a gene. In addition, the sample was reused for a study of T cells expressing NK-cell markers. From that second work: In a handful of donors, dominant clonotypes made up 28.3-60.1% of CD3+CD56-NKG2C+ cells.

The TCR was taken from a woman younger than 30 in good health. The sample consisted of PBMCs. The chain joins TRBV15 to TRBJ2-1; 9 nucleotides align to TRBD2. Here the CDR3 reads CATSRGAGGEQFF. The CDR3 DNA is TGTGCCACCAGCAGAGGAGCGGGGGGCGAGCAGTTCTTC.